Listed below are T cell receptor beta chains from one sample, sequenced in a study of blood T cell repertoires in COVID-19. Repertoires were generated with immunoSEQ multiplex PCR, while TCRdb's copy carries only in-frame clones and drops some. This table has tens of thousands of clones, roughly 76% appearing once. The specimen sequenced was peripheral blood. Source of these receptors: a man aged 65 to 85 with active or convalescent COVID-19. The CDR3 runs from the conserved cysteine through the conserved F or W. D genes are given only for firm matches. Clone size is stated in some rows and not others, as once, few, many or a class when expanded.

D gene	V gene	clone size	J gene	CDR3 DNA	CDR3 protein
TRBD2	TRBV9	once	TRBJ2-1	TGTGCCAGCAGCGCGACAACTGTAGCGGGACTAGCGGGGGGTAGCAATGAGCAGTTCTTC	CASSATTVAGLAGGSNEQFF
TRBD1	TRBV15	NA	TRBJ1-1	TGTGCCACCAGCAGAGGACAGGGGAACACTGAAGCTTTCTTT	CATSRGQGNTEAFF
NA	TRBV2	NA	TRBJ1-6	TGTGCCAGCAGCCTAGCCACCTTACAGGGATACCCCCTCCACTTT	CASSLATLQGYPLHF
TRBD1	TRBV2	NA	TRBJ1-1	TGTGCCACCCAGTTAAGACAGGGTAACACTGAAGCTTTCTTT	CATQLRQGNTEAFF
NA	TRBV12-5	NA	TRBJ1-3	TGTGCTAGTTCTAAAACGCAGGGATACAACACCATATATTTT	CASSKTQGYNTIYF
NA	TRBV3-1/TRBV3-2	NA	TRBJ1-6	TGTGCCAGCAGCCAAGGAGCATTGGCGGGGGCTGGGTCACCCCTCCACTTT	CASSQGALAGAGSPLHF
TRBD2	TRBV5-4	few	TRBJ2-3	TGTGCCAGCAGCTTGGCGGGAGCGGGGGGGGGAGATACGCAGTATTTT	CASSLAGAGGGDTQYF
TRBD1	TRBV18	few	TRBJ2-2	TGTGCCAGCTCACCGGAGACAGGGAGAACCGGGGAGCTGTTTTTT	CASSPETGRTGELFF
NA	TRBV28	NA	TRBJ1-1	TGTGCCAGCAGTTGGGGCAAGCTAGTAGCTTTCTTT	CASSWGKLVAFF
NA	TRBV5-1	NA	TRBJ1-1	TGCGCCAGCAGCTTCGGGCCTCCAAGCGGCACTGAAGCTTTCTTT	CASSFGPPSGTEAFF
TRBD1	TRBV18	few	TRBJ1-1	TGTGCCAGCTCGCCTACGACAGGGGAGGGCACTGAAGCTTTCTTT	CASSPTTGEGTEAFF
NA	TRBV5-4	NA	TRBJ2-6	TGTGCCAGCAGCTTGACCCAGGGTACAACTGGGGCCAACGTCCTGACTTTC	CASSLTQGTTGANVLTF
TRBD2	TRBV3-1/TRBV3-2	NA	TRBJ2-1	TGTGCCAGCAGCCAAGCACTAGCGGGGTCCAATGAGCAGTTCTTC	CASSQALAGSNEQFF
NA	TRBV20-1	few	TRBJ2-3	TGCAGTGCTTTCAGGGCAGATACGCAGTATTTT	CSAFRADTQYF
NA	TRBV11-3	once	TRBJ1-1	TGTGCCAGCAGCTTATCGGGGGGGAGGACTGAAGCTTTCTTT	CASSLSGGRTEAFF
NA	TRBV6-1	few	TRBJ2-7	TGTGCCAGCAGTGAAGGGGCGGGACCCGTTAACGAGCAGTACTTC	CASSEGAGPVNEQYF
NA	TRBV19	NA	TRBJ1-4	TGTGCCAGTAGTATATGGGGCCATTTTAAAGAAAAACTGTTTTTT	CASSIWGHFKEKLFF